A selection of T cell receptor beta chains follows, all from one sample in a study of CD8 T cells in ankylosing spondylitis. TCRdb independently ran MiXCR on the 5' RACE reads; one entry per CDR3 protein. The repertoire holds some 130,000 distinct CDR3 sequences, with roughly 6.6% as singletons. Sequenced input: blood, either unsorted or a sorted T cell fraction (not recorded which). All receptors come from a female donor with ankylosing spondylitis or in good health (not recorded which). Both conserved end residues are part of each CDR3. The order of the fields is CDR3 protein, J gene, V gene.

CDR3: CSVPGGLNTEAFF
J: TRBJ1-1
V: TRBV29-1

CDR3: CASSYSGTSNTEAFF
J: TRBJ1-1
V: TRBV6-5

CDR3: CSAREMGQSSYNEQFF
J: TRBJ2-1
V: TRBV20-1

CDR3: CSAHSGGAQYF
J: TRBJ2-3
V: TRBV20-1

CDR3: CASSFKSSYGYTF
J: TRBJ1-2
V: TRBV5-1

CDR3: CATGGAYNEQFF
J: TRBJ2-1
V: TRBV15

CDR3: CASSIAGWGNQPQHF
J: TRBJ1-5
V: TRBV7-2

CDR3: CSARAVSGGGVSYNEQFF
J: TRBJ2-1
V: TRBV20-1

CDR3: CASSPLGRGAPEKLFF
J: TRBJ1-4
V: TRBV4-1

CDR3: CAISSGTGPTEAFF
J: TRBJ1-1
V: TRBV10-3

CDR3: CASSFPDRVNLGANVLTF
J: TRBJ2-6
V: TRBV5-1

CDR3: CASSLGPGVGNEQFF
J: TRBJ2-1
V: TRBV7-8

CDR3: CASSLRLAGGKETQYF
J: TRBJ2-5
V: TRBV12-3/TRBV12-4

CDR3: CASSLVGQGDDTQYF
J: TRBJ2-3
V: TRBV5-5

CDR3: CASSPYNSGEKLFF
J: TRBJ1-4
V: TRBV18

CDR3: CASSPGRGGDETQYF
J: TRBJ2-5
V: TRBV7-9

CDR3: CASSTGSSYEQYF
J: TRBJ2-7
V: TRBV28

CDR3: CASSLGSVYEQYF
J: TRBJ2-7
V: TRBV11-2

CDR3: CSVGGPGPSGEQFF
J: TRBJ2-1
V: TRBV29-1

CDR3: CASSERGAFNTGELFF
J: TRBJ2-2
V: TRBV5-1

CDR3: CASSPYRGLYEQYF
J: TRBJ2-7
V: TRBV7-9

CDR3: CASSFPGAKNIQYF
J: TRBJ2-4
V: TRBV28

CDR3: CASREPGTGALTYGYTF
J: TRBJ1-2
V: TRBV7-3

CDR3: CSARGQGDEKLFF
J: TRBJ1-4
V: TRBV20-1

CDR3: CASGQLRGQPQHF
J: TRBJ1-5
V: TRBV6-2/TRBV6-3

CDR3: CASSGDRAEAFF
J: TRBJ1-1
V: TRBV7-2

CDR3: CASSLGQGGAGYTF
J: TRBJ1-2
V: TRBV5-8

CDR3: CASSPSGGAEIQYF
J: TRBJ2-4
V: TRBV3-1

CDR3: CASSPGRNTEAFF
J: TRBJ1-1
V: TRBV3-1

CDR3: CSAISGAANTGELFF
J: TRBJ2-2
V: TRBV20-1

CDR3: CASSPGYGFEQYF
J: TRBJ2-7
V: TRBV4-1

CDR3: CASSPQQGPNEKLFF
J: TRBJ1-4
V: TRBV5-1

CDR3: CASATRVNTEAFF
J: TRBJ1-1
V: TRBV4-2

CDR3: CASSFWAMNTEAFF
J: TRBJ1-1
V: TRBV5-1

CDR3: CASSEEGSGGWETQYF
J: TRBJ2-5
V: TRBV25-1

CDR3: CASSLPGGAYNSPLHF
J: TRBJ1-6
V: TRBV12-3/TRBV12-4

CDR3: CASSLGTEGADTEAFF
J: TRBJ1-1
V: TRBV11-3

CDR3: CASSPFDLGVSYNEQFF
J: TRBJ2-1
V: TRBV4-1

CDR3: CSVETDPFTGPYNEQFF
J: TRBJ2-1
V: TRBV29-1